A selection of T cell receptor beta chains follows, all from one sample in a study of T cell repertoires in cytomegalovirus infection. TCRdb reprocessed the reads via MiXCR and lists one record per CDR3 protein. In the table there are about 150,000 distinct CDR3 sequences, about 31% of which are singletons. Their antigens are not known. The sequencing used CD8+ T cells from cultured PBMCs, collected from culture after CMV antigen stimulation. Source of these receptors: a human donor in good health (CMV status not recorded). Some clones in this sample may be carry-over from other donors' samples. Both conserved end residues are part of each CDR3. D genes are given only for firm matches. Size is stated for part of the rows, as once, few or many counts, or as a class when the clone is expanded.

D,J,size,V,DNA,CDR3
.,TRBJ1-4,few,TRBV12-3/TRBV12-4,TGTGCCAGCAGTTTGGGACTAAGGGATGAAAAACTGTTTTTT,CASSLGLRDEKLFF
TRBD2,TRBJ2-5,few,TRBV15,TGTGCCACCAGCGGACTAGCGGGGGAGTACCAAGAGACCCAGTACTTC,CATSGLAGEYQETQYF
.,TRBJ1-1,.,TRBV4-1,TGCGCCAGCAGCCAAGACGGCAGAATGAACACTGAAGCTTTCTTT,CASSQDGRMNTEAFF
TRBD2,TRBJ2-1,.,TRBV28,TGTGCCAGCCTCGGGACTAGCGGGGGACCCTCCTACAATGAGCAGTTCTTC,CASLGTSGGPSYNEQFF
TRBD1,TRBJ2-2,many,TRBV14,TGTGCCAGCAGTCGGATAAAACGGGACAGGGGCCTCCTGAACACCGGGGAGCTGTTTTTT,CASSRIKRDRGLLNTGELFF
.,TRBJ2-1,many,TRBV7-6,TGTGCCAGCAGCACCGGACTCTCGAACAATGAGCAGTTCTTC,CASSTGLSNNEQFF
.,TRBJ2-1,few,TRBV20-1,TGCAGTGCTACAGACTCATGGTTGAGGACGGACAATGAGCAGTTCTTC,CSATDSWLRTDNEQFF
.,TRBJ1-5,many,TRBV29-1,TGCAGCGTGCAAGTTAGTGGCAATCAGCCCCAGCATTTT,CSVQVSGNQPQHF
TRBD1,TRBJ2-2,.,TRBV4-1,TGCACCAGCAGCACGGGACAGGGTGGCTCCGGGGAGCTGTTTTTT,CTSSTGQGGSGELFF
TRBD2,TRBJ2-5,.,TRBV5-4,TGTGCCAGCAGCTTGGCCCTTAGCGGGGGGCGACAAGAGACCCAGTACTTC,CASSLALSGGRQETQYF
.,TRBJ1-1,.,TRBV24-1,TGTGCCCCCGGGCTGAAGGGACTCCACGTGGCCGAAGCTTTCTTT,CAPGLKGLHVAEAFF
TRBD1,TRBJ1-2,.,TRBV2,TGTGCCAGTCACACAGGGGATAACTATGGCTACACCTTC,CASHTGDNYGYTF
.,TRBJ2-1,.,TRBV2,TGTGCCAGCAGTGTCGTGGAGGATGAGCAGTTCTTC,CASSVVEDEQFF
TRBD2,TRBJ2-7,.,TRBV4-3,TGCGCCAGCAGCCAAAGGCTAGCGGGAGGCGACGAGCAGTACTTC,CASSQRLAGGDEQYF
.,TRBJ1-6,.,TRBV28,TGTGCCAGCAGGGAACTGGGGGTGGAGCTCTATAATTCACCCCTCCACTTT,CASRELGVELYNSPLHF
.,TRBJ1-2,few,TRBV7-6,TGTGCCAGCAGCTTAGGGCAGGATTGGTATGGCTACACCTTC,CASSLGQDWYGYTF
.,TRBJ2-3,few,TRBV28,TGTGCCAGCAGTTTGAATAGGGCGGATACGCAGTATTTT,CASSLNRADTQYF
.,TRBJ1-1,.,TRBV19,TGTGCCAGTAATATTTGGACGATGCAGAACACTGAAGCTTTCTTT,CASNIWTMQNTEAFF
.,TRBJ2-7,.,TRBV28,TGTGCCAGCAGTCCGTCCGGAGGGATACGCGAGCAGTACTTC,CASSPSGGIREQYF
TRBD1,TRBJ1-2,.,TRBV19,TGTGCCAGTAGCATGACCGGGACAGGGGATTTTGGCTACACCTTC,CASSMTGTGDFGYTF
.,TRBJ2-5,.,TRBV15,TGTGCCACCAGAGAAAGCAGGGGCGCGAGAGAGACCCAGTACTTC,CATRESRGARETQYF
.,TRBJ2-7,few,TRBV28,TGTGCCAGCAGTTTTCGCCCGATCAGGAGCTACGAGCAGTACTTC,CASSFRPIRSYEQYF
.,TRBJ1-1,.,TRBV3-1,TGTGCCAGCAGCCACCCCGGGGCGGGGGACACTGAAGCTTTCTTT,CASSHPGAGDTEAFF
.,TRBJ1-4,.,TRBV7-8,TGTGCCAGCAGCTTAGCGGGACCGATACTAAATGAAAAACTGTTTTTT,CASSLAGPILNEKLFF
TRBD1,TRBJ2-5,.,TRBV18,TGTGCCAGCTCACCCCCGACAGGGTTCGGAGAGACCCAGTACTTC,CASSPPTGFGETQYF
.,TRBJ1-1,many,TRBV20-1,TGCAGTGCTACGAAATCAGGGTCAACTGAAGCTTTCTTT,CSATKSGSTEAFF
.,TRBJ2-1,.,TRBV12-3/TRBV12-4,TGTGCCAGCAGTTCCGCTATCTCCTACAATGAGCAGTTCTTC,CASSSAISYNEQFF
.,TRBJ1-1,.,TRBV27,TGTGCCAGCAGTCCTCGGGGGGGGTGGACTGAAGCTTTCTTT,CASSPRGGWTEAFF
TRBD2,TRBJ2-2,many,TRBV9,TGTGCCAGCAGACCTACTAGCGGGGGGCTGGGCGGGGAGCTGTTTTTT,CASRPTSGGLGGELFF